The following is a T cell receptor beta chain sequence with its context. The source of the sample is a study of blood T cell repertoires in COVID-19. The protocol was immunoSEQ multiplex PCR, while the TCRdb copy is restricted to in-frame clones and leaves out a portion. The data contain fewer than 250,000 clones, 88% of them singletons. The V end lost 2 bases, the J end lost 0 bases, and 18 bases lay between the germline ends. Germline V CDR1 and CDR2: MNHEY, SMNVEV (reference sequence). CDR3 length: 18 amino acids. The clonotype comes from a woman aged 60-75 years with acute or convalescent COVID-19. The sample comprised peripheral blood. The chain couples TRBV27 to TRBJ2-3; D possibly corresponds to TRBD2 (6 bases). This CDR3 is CASSLGRPAISSTDTQYF. CDR3 sequence (DNA): TGTGCCAGCAGTTTAGGGAGGCCTGCGATATCTAGCACAGATACGCAGTATTTT.